These T cell receptor beta chains were read from a single sample in a study of CD8+CD57+ T cells in acquired aplastic anemia. TCRdb re-called the reads with MiXCR, one entry per CDR3 protein. The sample holds 68,000 or so distinct CDR3 sequences, approximately 50% seen once. Sequencing was performed on sorted CD4+, CD8+, or CD8+CD57+ T cells (not recorded which) from PBMCs. All receptors come from a human donor in good health, serving as a control. Each CDR3 is given with its conserved first and last residue. Each record gives: clone size, D gene, J gene, V gene, CDR3 DNA, CDR3 protein. A D gene is named only where the DNA matches it firmly. Size tells how often a clone was seen (once, few, many) or the class of an expanded clone, and some rows leave it out.

- - TRBJ1-3 TRBV19 TGTGCCAGTACTCCGGGACATAACTCTGGAAACACCATATATTTT CASTPGHNSGNTIYF
- - TRBJ2-1 TRBV28 TGTGCCAGCAGTTTAGTTGCCGTCCGGGTGGAGCAGTTCTTC CASSLVAVRVEQFF
few - TRBJ2-1 TRBV10-2 TGCGCCAGCCGGGACTCCTTCTCCTACAATGAGCAGTTCTTC CASRDSFSYNEQFF
- TRBD1 TRBJ2-5 TRBV20-1 TGCAGTGCTGCCCAAGGGACAGCGAAACAAGAGACCCAGTACTTC CSAAQGTAKQETQYF
few TRBD1 TRBJ2-5 TRBV20-1 TGCAGTGCTGACAGGGGGGACACCGGGGAGCTGAGGGAGACCCAGTACTTC CSADRGDTGELRETQYF
- - TRBJ1-2 TRBV7-9 TGTGCCAGCAGCTTGGGCGTGGGCTATGGCTACACCTTC CASSLGVGYGYTF
- - TRBJ2-5 TRBV19 TGTGCCAGTACCTGGGCTGGGGCAGAGACCCAGTACTTC CASTWAGAETQYF
many - TRBJ2-3 TRBV30 TGTGCCTGGAATCTAGTCGATACGCAGTATTTT CAWNLVDTQYF
many TRBD1 TRBJ1-4 TRBV11-2 TGTGCCAGCAGCCCAGGGACAGGGGGAGAAAAACTGTTTTTT CASSPGTGGEKLFF
- TRBD1 TRBJ1-5 TRBV11-2 TGTGCCAGCAGCCGGGGACAGGGAGACGGTGGCAATCAGCCCCAGCATTTT CASSRGQGDGGNQPQHF
once TRBD2 TRBJ2-3 TRBV24-1 TGTGCCACCAGTGACCGGACTAGCGGGAGGAACACAGATACGCAGTATTTT CATSDRTSGRNTDTQYF
many TRBD1 TRBJ1-2 TRBV27 TGTGCCAGCAGTCGGCGACAGGGGGCGGATGGCTACACCTTC CASSRRQGADGYTF
few - TRBJ1-1 TRBV12-3/TRBV12-4 TGTGCCAGCAGCCTTGACCGAGGAGCTTTCTTT CASSLDRGAFF
- - TRBJ2-7 TRBV25-1 TGTGCCAGCAGCCAAGAGAGGGTGGGGAGCTCCTACGAGCAGTACTTC CASSQERVGSSYEQYF
many TRBD2 TRBJ2-7 TRBV30 TGTGCCTGGGAGGTAGCGGGTGGCGAGCAGTACTTC CAWEVAGGEQYF
- TRBD2 TRBJ2-1 TRBV19 TGTGCCAGTGGTAGTACTAGCGGGAGGGCATCCTACAATGAGCGGTTCTTC CASGSTSGRASYNERFF
- TRBD2 TRBJ2-7 TRBV29-1 TGCAGCGTTGGGGGACTAGCGGGGTGGGAGCAGTACTTC CSVGGLAGWEQYF